The 9 T cell receptor beta chains below come from one sample, sequenced in a study of somatic mutations in cytotoxic T cells in rheumatoid arthritis. Sequencing was performed with immunoSEQ multiplex PCR; in TCRdb, only in-frame clones are kept and a portion is missing. The sample holds fewer than 25,000 clones, almost 85% seen once. The sequenced material came from CD8+ T cells sorted from blood. Source of these receptors: a woman between 50 and 59 years old in good health.

The V gene is TRBV4-1, the J gene TRBJ1-4; a possible D gene is TRBD1 (5 bases). The germline CDR1 and CDR2 sequences are MGHRA and YSYEKL. The CDR3 is 16 residues long. Trimming took 0 bases from V and 4 from J, leaving 12 bases between them. The CDR3: CASSQDTGRVNEKLFF. Written as DNA, the CDR3 is TGCGCCAGCAGCCAAGATACGGGACGGGTTAATGAAAAACTGTTTTTT.

The V gene is TRBV10-3, the J gene TRBJ1-2; D is possibly TRBD1 (6 bases). CDR3 length equals 17 residues. Germline V gene lookup returns CDR1 ENHRY and CDR2 SYGVKD. V lost 3 bases, J lost 0 bases, and 17 bases lay in between. The CDR3 region has the DNA TGTGCCATCAGTGATCAGTCTGGGCAGGGGACTAACTATGGCTACACCTTC. Translating gives CAISDQSGQGTNYGYTF.

This clone was counted once. The chain is built from TRBV13 and TRBJ2-5; D unclear. CDR3 length: 13 residues. Between the trimmed V and J ends, which lost 4 bases and 7 bases, there was a span of 13 bases. Germline CDR1 and CDR2: PRHDT and FYEKMQ (reference sequence). Written as DNA, the CDR3 is TGTGCCAGCAGCTCCAGACTCACTTGGACCCAGTACTTC. Encoded protein: CASSSRLTWTQYF.

This clone came up once. The rearrangement joins TRBV2 to TRBJ2-7; D is perhaps TRBD1 or TRBD2 (5 bases each). CDR3 length equals 12 residues. Germline V CDR1 and CDR2: SNHLY, FYNNEI. V shed 7 bases and J shed 4 bases, with 11 bases lying between them. In DNA form, the CDR3 reads TGTGCCAGCATTCGGGGCGAATACGAGCAGTACTTC. Protein sequence: CASIRGEYEQYF.

The chain joins TRBV27 to TRBJ2-7; the match to TRBD1 covers 10 bases. After removal of 6 bases from V and 3 bases from J, the junction contained 17 bases not matched to a gene. Germline loops: CDR1 MNHEY, CDR2 SMNVEV (reference sequence). This CDR3 comprises 18 residues. CDR3: CASRLAFVTGQGLYEQYF. CDR3 coding DNA: TGTGCCAGCAGACTTGCCTTCGTCACGGGACAGGGGCTCTACGAGCAGTACTTC.

The chain combines TRBV29-1 with TRBJ2-2, with 10 bases aligning to TRBD2. V gave up 4 bases and J gave up 5 bases; unmatched junction bases: 4. Germline V gene lookup returns CDR1 SQVTM and CDR2 ANQGSEA. The CDR3 has 14 amino acids. CDR3 protein: CSVVTSGNTGELFF. In DNA form, the CDR3 reads TGCAGCGTTGTAACTAGCGGGAATACCGGGGAGCTGTTTTTT.

A few counts support this clone. The chain is built from TRBV30 and TRBJ2-2; 9 nucleotides match TRBD1. J lost 3 bases, V lost 8 bases, and 7 bases had no gene match. The CDR3 contains 14 residues. Germline loops: CDR1 GTSNPN, CDR2 SVGIG (reference sequence). The CDR3 reads CAGKGQGDTGELFF. CDR3 in DNA: TGTGCCGGGAAGGGACAGGGTGACACCGGGGAGCTGTTTTTT.

This clone was found once. The rearrangement joins TRBV4-1 to TRBJ2-1, with D possibly matching TRBD2 (5 bases). The CDR3 is 16 amino acids. Germline CDR1 is MGHRA and CDR2 is YSYEKL. Trimming left V 3 bases short and J 0 bases short, with 12 bases between. CDR3 bases: TGCGCCAGCAGCCAGGTCGCGGGCAGCTCCTACAATGAGCAGTTCTTC. The encoded protein is CASSQVAGSSYNEQFF.

This clone appeared once. The rearrangement uses TRBV27 and TRBJ1-2, with unresolved D. There are 16 residues in the CDR3. With 4 bases removed from V and 8 bases from J, the gap between germline ends came to 23 bases. CDR1 is MNHEY, CDR2 SMNVEV, per germline (reference sequence). The CDR3 reads CASSSTPYPTRGGYTF. As DNA, the CDR3 is TGTGCCAGCAGTTCCACCCCCTACCCTACCCGGGGAGGCTACACCTTC.